This TCR beta chain was obtained from a study of shared clonotypes between healthy human individuals. Study outcomes and limitations: The naive CD4 repertoires of several donors were compared, and about 5% of clonotypes were shared.

Regarding this clone: The antigen remains undetermined.

Only in-frame clones appear in the TCRdb table, and some are missing; sequencing was by immunoSEQ multiplex PCR. The profile shows about 1,900,000 clones, just under 95% of them singletons. Naive CD8 cells comprised CD45RO-negative, CCR7-positively selected cells, excluding terminally differentiated effector memory CD45RA+ cells. Germline lookup yields CDR1 SGDLS and CDR2 YYNGEE. This CDR3 spans 15 amino acids. J was trimmed by 3 bases and V by 0 bases; bases with no gene match: 5. This receptor was identified in a man aged 18 to 35 in good health. The sequenced sample was naive CD8+ T cells sorted from blood. The chain uses TRBV9 and TRBJ2-5; 7 nucleotides line up with TRBD1. The CDR3 spells CASSVEGQQEETQYF. CDR3 bases: TGTGCCAGCAGCGTAGAGGGACAGCAAGAAGAGACCCAGTACTTC.